One sample yielded the 27 T cell receptor beta chains listed below, sequenced in a study of shared clonotypes between healthy human individuals. Method: immunoSEQ multiplex PCR; TCRdb's copy keeps in-frame clones and lacks some. The top ten hold about 11% of the sample, which has around 510,000 clones, roughly four fifths seen once. Specimen: PBMCs. The receptors were gathered from a woman between 40 and 50 years old in good health. Some clones in this sample may be carry-over from other donors' samples.

The V gene is TRBV27, the J gene TRBJ1-1, with 9 bases aligning to TRBD1. The CDR3 extends over 16 amino acids. The germline CDR1 and CDR2 sequences are MNHEY and SMNVEV (reference sequence). V trimming: 1 base; J trimming: 4 bases; junction bases outside the gene matches: 7. CDR3 DNA: TGTGCCAGCAGTTTATTGGCGGGACAGGGTGTCACTGAAGCTTTCTTT. Translating it yields CASSLLAGQGVTEAFF.

This chain uses TRBV28 with TRBJ2-5; TRBD2 agrees at 10 bases. V gave up 1 base and J gave up 1 base; unmatched junction bases: 3. Germline lookup yields CDR1 MDHEN and CDR2 SYDVKM. The CDR3 consists of 16 residues. CDR3 DNA: TGTGCCAGCAGTTTATCAACTAGCGGGGCCCAAGAGACCCAGTACTTC. Translating gives CASSLSTSGAQETQYF. The full variable domain, completed using reference TRBV28 and TRBJ2-5, is DVKVTQSSRYLVKRTGEKVFLECVQDMDHENMFWYRQDPGLGLRLIYFSYDVKMKEKGDIPEGYSVSREKKERFSLILESASTNQTSMYLCASSLSTSGAQETQYFGPGTRLLVL.

In this sample, this clone turned up many times. Other nucleotide sequences from this sample produce the same CDR3. The genes are TRBV4-1 and TRBJ2-3, with D perhaps TRBD1 or TRBD2 (5 bases each). The length of the CDR3 is 16 residues. Germline CDR1 is MGHRA and CDR2 is YSYEKL. V shed 1 base and J shed 8 bases, with 19 bases lying between them. Here the CDR3 reads CASSQGDARDLGTQYF. For the CDR3, the DNA is TGCGCCAGCAGCCAAGGCGACGCCCGGGACCTAGGTACGCAGTATTTT.

This clone was counted at least ten times. The chain combines TRBV28 with TRBJ2-7; D may be TRBD1 (6 bases). This CDR3 has 14 residues. Germline assignment: CDR1 MDHEN and CDR2 SYDVKM. The V and J ends lost 6 bases and 5 bases respectively, with 17 bases between them. CDR3: CASRNVGTFHEQYF. The DNA of the CDR3 is TGTGCCAGCAGAAACGTAGGGACATTCCACGAGCAGTACTTC.

This rearrangement joins TRBV7-2 to TRBJ1-2; possibly TRBD1 for D (6 bases). Germline V gives CDR1 SGHTA, CDR2 FQGNSA. This CDR3 comprises 17 residues. Trimming cost V 5 bases and J 4 bases, with 23 bases left between them. This CDR3 is CASSPTRAGAEAYGYTF. DNA for the CDR3: TGTGCCAGCAGCCCGACCAGGGCAGGGGCTGAGGCCTATGGCTACACCTTC.

The chain couples TRBV4-1 to TRBJ2-1, with D unclear. Germline assignment: CDR1 MGHRA and CDR2 YSYEKL. This CDR3 spans 17 amino acids. The V end was cut by 1 base, the J end by 0 bases, with 13 bases between. CDR3 coding DNA: TGCGCCAGCAGCCAAGGGTCCGAGACGGACTCCTACAATGAGCAGTTCTTC. Protein product: CASSQGSETDSYNEQFF.

This clone was seen only a few times. In DNA, the CDR3 is TGTGCCAGCAGTTTTACCGGGGACTTCCCCTACGAGCAGTACTTC. The encoded protein is CASSFTGDFPYEQYF. This rearrangement joins TRBV27 to TRBJ2-7, with a weak D call TRBD2 (6 bases). Trimming pared 3 bases from V and 2 bases from J, leaving 14 bases between. The length of the CDR3 is 15 residues. CDR1 MNHEY and CDR2 SMNVEV come from the germline V gene (reference sequence).

This rearrangement joins TRBV29-1 to TRBJ1-1; D is unresolved. In germline, CDR1 is SQVTM, CDR2 ANQGSEA. Trimming stripped 8 bases from V and 0 bases from J, with 7 bases between. This CDR3 is built from 11 residues. The CDR3 here is CSSWLNTEAFF. The CDR3, as DNA: TGCAGCTCCTGGTTGAACACTGAAGCTTTCTTT.

This clone has ten or more counts. The gene calls are TRBV27 and TRBJ1-6; possibly TRBD1 for D (5 bases). The germline V and J ends were trimmed by 6 bases and 13 bases, with 16 bases remaining between them. Germline V lookup: CDR1 MNHEY, CDR2 SMNVEV (reference sequence). This CDR3 has 13 amino acids. This CDR3 reads CASSGDGEGPLHF. The CDR3 region has the DNA TGTGCCAGCAGCGGGGACGGGGAGGGTCCCCTCCACTTT.

This clone was seen just once. This chain connects TRBV4-1 to TRBJ2-1; 13 bases agree with TRBD2. Germline CDR1 reads MGHRA; CDR2 reads YSYEKL. V trimming: 1 base; J trimming: 6 bases; junction bases outside the gene matches: 9. This CDR3 region has 18 residues. CDR3 coding DNA: TGCGCCAGCAGCCAAGGGACTAGCGGGGGTCGCAGAGGCAATGAGCAGTTCTTC. This gives the protein CASSQGTSGGRRGNEQFF.

The chain employs TRBV19 and TRBJ2-1, with 12 nucleotides matching TRBD2. The V gene end was trimmed by 6 bases and the J gene end by 5 bases; junction bases not matched to a gene: 14. The length of the CDR3 is 18 residues. CDR1 LNHDA and CDR2 SQIVND come from the germline V gene (reference sequence). The CDR3 loop is CASSIRTSGVGKNNEQFF. CDR3 nucleotide sequence: TGTGCCAGTAGCATTAGGACTAGCGGGGTGGGGAAAAACAATGAGCAGTTCTTC.

The chain has TRBV2 and TRBJ2-7; D unresolved. The V and J ends lost 5 bases and 3 bases respectively, with 8 bases between them. Germline CDR1 reads SNHLY; CDR2 reads FYNNEI. The CDR3 covers 12 residues. The CDR3 DNA is TGTGCCAGCAGTCAGACCTTCTACGAGCAGTACTTC. Protein sequence: CASSQTFYEQYF.

The V call is TRBV28, the J call TRBJ1-2; 9 bases match TRBD1. V gave up 8 bases and J gave up 5 bases; unmatched junction bases: 12. The CDR3 spans 15 residues. The germline V gene has CDR1 MDHEN and CDR2 SYDVKM. The CDR3 region has the DNA TGTGCCAGCGCTTTAATCGGCGGACAGGGGTATGGCTACACCTTC. Protein product: CASALIGGQGYGYTF.

A few counts support this clone. The rearrangement links TRBV30 to TRBJ1-2, with 10 bases lining up with TRBD1. Trimming at V came to 3 bases and at J to 7 bases, leaving 14 bases not matched to a gene. The CDR3 runs to 16 residues. Germline values: CDR1 GTSNPN, CDR2 SVGIG (reference sequence). DNA for the CDR3: TGTGCCTGGAGCAGAGACAGGGGGCAGGGCCATGGTGGCTACACCTTC. It translates to CAWSRDRGQGHGGYTF.

As for this clone: A much larger clone sits a single nucleotide away, making a read error possible. The CDR3 carries no conserved terminal phenylalanine or tryptophan, so it likely arises from a read error. The genes are TRBV11-3 and TRBJ1-1, with 7 bases fitting TRBD1. Germline V gene lookup returns CDR1 SGHNT and CDR2 YENEEA. V shed 1 base, J shed 4 bases, and the junction held 0 bases outside the gene matches. The CDR3 spans 13 residues. The CDR3 loop reads CASSLGQGTEAFL. The CDR3 DNA is TGTGCCAGCAGCTTAGGACAGGGCACTGAAGCTTTCCTT.

The chain combines TRBV5-1 with TRBJ1-1; D remains unclear. This CDR3 comprises 15 residues. V lost 2 bases and J lost 1, with 12 bases in between. The germline V gene encodes CDR1 SGHRS and CDR2 YFSETQ. As DNA, the CDR3 is TGCGCCAGCAGCTTTGGGAGCGACGGGAACACTGAAGCTTTCTTT. It yields the protein CASSFGSDGNTEAFF.

This clone was observed a handful of times. The V call is TRBV7-2, the J call TRBJ2-7; D tentatively fits TRBD1 or TRBD2 (5 bases each). CDR3 length: 14 amino acids. Germline CDR1 reads SGHTA; CDR2 reads FQGNSA. V was shortened by 1 base and J by 1 base, with 8 bases between the two germline ends. The chain's CDR3 is CASSLVGRSYEQYF. Here the CDR3 DNA reads TGTGCCAGCAGCTTAGTGGGACGGTCCTACGAGCAGTACTTC. The whole variable domain, filled in from reference TRBV7-2 and TRBJ2-7, reads GAGVSQSPSNKVTEKGKDVELRCDPISGHTALYWYRQSLGQGLEFLIYFQGNSAPDKSGLPSDRFSAERTGGSVSTLTIQRTQQEDSAVYLCASSLVGRSYEQYFGPGTRLTVT.

The CDR3 region is CASSRYLVGDEQFF. The DNA of the CDR3 is TGCGCCAGCAGCCGCTACCTGGTCGGCGATGAGCAGTTCTTC. The genes are TRBV4-3 and TRBJ2-1; D remains ambiguous. This CDR3 spans 14 amino acids. Germline V gene lookup returns CDR1 LGHNA and CDR2 YSLEER. Deletions cut 4 bases from V and 8 bases from J, with 15 bases between.

The V call is TRBV6-6, the J call TRBJ2-1, with TRBD2 matching 13 bases. Germline loops: CDR1 MNHNY, CDR2 SVGAGI (reference sequence). J gave up 4 bases and V 5 bases, and 5 bases lay outside the gene matches. This CDR3 region has 16 residues. The CDR3 DNA sequence: TGTGCCAGCAGTCCGGGACTAGCGGGACGATACAATGAGCAGTTCTTC. The encoded protein is CASSPGLAGRYNEQFF.

This sequence joins TRBV28 and TRBJ2-5, with a weak D call TRBD2 (7 bases). V lost 2 bases and J 5 bases, leaving 12 bases between the germline ends. The CDR3 covers 14 residues. Germline assignment: CDR1 MDHEN and CDR2 SYDVKM. The CDR3: CASSLMRGPETQYF. The CDR3 DNA reads as TGTGCCAGCAGTTTAATGCGGGGGCCGGAGACCCAGTACTTC.

This clone has a single count. The chain combines TRBV28 with TRBJ2-7; D unresolved. The germline V gene encodes CDR1 MDHEN and CDR2 SYDVKM. V lost 5 bases and J lost 4, with 6 bases in between. The length of the CDR3 is 11 residues. CDR3 in amino acids: CASSQGYEQYF. The CDR3 bases are TGTGCCAGCAGTCAAGGGTACGAGCAGTACTTC.

Comments on this clone: A much larger clone is a single base away; this may be a read error. The gene calls are TRBV20-1 and TRBJ2-5; D is ambiguous. This CDR3 is 11 amino acids long. The ends were cut back, 4 bases at V and 2 bases at J, with 5 bases in the middle. Germline loops: CDR1 DFQATT, CDR2 SNEGSKA (reference sequence). CDR3 loop: CSAKLQETQYF. The CDR3 region has the DNA TGCAGTGCTAAGTTGCAAGAGACCCAGTACTTC.

In the case of this clone: Additional DNA sequences in this sample encode the identical CDR3. The chain is built from TRBV5-1 and TRBJ1-5, with D maybe TRBD1 (6 bases). V shed 3 bases and J shed 6 bases, with 10 bases lying between them. The CDR3 extends over 13 amino acids. The V gene's germline CDR1 is SGHRS and CDR2 YFSETQ. CDR3 residues: CASSWTVGQPQHF. DNA for the CDR3: TGCGCCAGCAGCTGGACAGTCGGTCAGCCCCAGCATTTT.

J is TRBJ2-6 and V is TRBV5-1; 8 nucleotides agree with TRBD1. CDR1 and CDR2 (germline): SGHRS, YFSETQ. The CDR3 is made up of 17 amino acids. J was trimmed by 1 base and V by 4 bases; bases with no gene match: 7. The CDR3 region is CASSRWTGRSGANVLTF. The CDR3, as DNA: TGCGCCAGCAGCAGATGGACAGGGCGTTCTGGGGCCAACGTCCTGACTTTC.

The rearrangement joins TRBV12-5 to TRBJ1-5, with a weak D call TRBD1 (6 bases). This CDR3 spans 17 amino acids. CDR1 and CDR2 (germline): LGHNT, FRNRAP. V lost 5 bases and J lost 4, with 21 bases in between. The CDR3 sequence is CASGPPPARGRNQPQHF. CDR3 in DNA: TGTGCTAGTGGTCCTCCTCCGGCTCGGGGGCGGAATCAGCCCCAGCATTTT.

This sequence joins TRBV6-1 and TRBJ1-2, with D hard to call. The CDR3 length is 15 residues. Germline assignment: CDR1 MNHNS and CDR2 SASEGT. The V end was cut by 6 bases, the J end by 5 bases, with 19 bases between. The CDR3 spells CASSDLFGRSYGYTF. The CDR3 coding sequence is TGTGCCAGCAGCGACCTTTTTGGGCGGTCTTATGGCTACACCTTC.

The rearrangement links TRBV5-1 to TRBJ2-2, with D uncertain. CDR1 is SGHRS and CDR2 is YFSETQ in the germline V gene. The ends were cut back, 2 bases at V and 8 bases at J, with 7 bases in the middle. The CDR3 consists of 12 residues. The CDR3: CASSFQDGELFF. CDR3 nucleotide sequence: TGCGCCAGCAGCTTCCAGGATGGGGAGCTGTTTTTT.